The subject of this entry is one T cell receptor (beta chain). The antigen is not known. At one end the junction does not follow the germline gene, possibly because of a read error. This CDR3 region has 13 residues. Germline CDR1 reads DFQATT; CDR2 reads SNEGSKA (reference sequence). The library was made from cDNA and included unique molecular identifiers. MiXCR, run by TCRdb on the PCR reads, gives a single entry per CDR3 protein. The data hold around 710,000 distinct CDR3 sequences, with around 45% observed a single time. The sample originates from a study of post-analysis software for immune sequencing data. General study findings and limits: Controls' normalized Chao1 diversity significantly exceeded that of multiple sclerosis patients. TRBV segments more frequent in patients than in controls numbered five and included TRBV5-6, TRBV5-1 and TRBV20-1.

The chain joins TRBV20-1 to TRBJ1-4; D is perhaps TRBD1 (5 bases). Source material: blood. This TCR came from a girl aged 5 to 17 with multiple sclerosis. CDR3 sequence (DNA): TGCAGTGCTACCTCCGGGACGGCTAAAAAGCTGTTTTTT. Encoded protein: CSATSGTAKKLFF.